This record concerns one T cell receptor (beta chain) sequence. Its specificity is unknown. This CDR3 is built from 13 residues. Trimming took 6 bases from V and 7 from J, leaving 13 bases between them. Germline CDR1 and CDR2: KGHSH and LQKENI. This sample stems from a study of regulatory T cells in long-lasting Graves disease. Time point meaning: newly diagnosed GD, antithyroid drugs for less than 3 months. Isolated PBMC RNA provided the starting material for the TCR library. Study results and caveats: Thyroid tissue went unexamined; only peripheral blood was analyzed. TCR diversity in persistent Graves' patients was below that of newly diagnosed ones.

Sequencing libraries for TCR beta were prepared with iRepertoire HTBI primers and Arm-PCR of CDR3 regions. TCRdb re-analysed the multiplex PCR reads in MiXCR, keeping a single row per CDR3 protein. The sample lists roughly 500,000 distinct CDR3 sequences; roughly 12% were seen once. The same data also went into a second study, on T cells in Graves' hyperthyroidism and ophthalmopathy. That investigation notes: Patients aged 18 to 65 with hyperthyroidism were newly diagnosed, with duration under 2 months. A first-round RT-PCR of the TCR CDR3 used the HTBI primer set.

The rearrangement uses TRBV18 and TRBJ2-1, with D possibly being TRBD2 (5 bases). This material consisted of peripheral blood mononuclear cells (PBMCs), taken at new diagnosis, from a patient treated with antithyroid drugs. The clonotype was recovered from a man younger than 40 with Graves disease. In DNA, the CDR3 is TGTGCCAGCTCCATTGGCGTAGCGAATGAGCAGTTCTTC. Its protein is CASSIGVANEQFF.